These 5 T cell receptor beta chains originate from one sample sequenced in a study of blood T cell repertoires in COVID-19. Assay: immunoSEQ multiplex PCR; the TCRdb copy retains only in-frame clones and omits some. The sample lists just over 150,000 clones; approximately 82% were seen once. The sequenced sample was peripheral blood. The source of these receptors is a woman in her fifties or sixties with acute or convalescent COVID-19.

This clone was counted between two and nine times. Other DNA sequences in the same sample also yield this CDR3. CDR3 sequence: CASSRGQGAGGYTF. CDR3 in DNA: TGCGCCAGCAGCCGCGGACAGGGGGCGGGTGGCTACACCTTC. V is TRBV4-3 and J is TRBJ1-2; 11 nucleotides match TRBD1. There are 14 residues in the CDR3. J gave up 7 bases and V 4 bases, and 5 bases lay outside the gene matches. Germline V gene lookup returns CDR1 LGHNA and CDR2 YSLEER.

This chain uses TRBV4-1 with TRBJ2-4; D gene unclear. CDR3 length: 12 amino acids. V shed 1 base and J shed 6 bases, with 4 bases lying between them. Germline loops: CDR1 MGHRA, CDR2 YSYEKL. The CDR3 DNA reads as TGCGCCAGCAGCCAAGGAGTAAACATTCAGTACTTC. It is translated as CASSQGVNIQYF.

This chain links TRBV10-2 with TRBJ1-5, with TRBD1 identical over 9 bases. The germline V gene has CDR1 WSHSY and CDR2 SAAADI. J lost 3 bases, V lost 7 bases, and 4 bases had no gene match. This CDR3 is 14 amino acids long. The CDR3 DNA sequence: TGCGCCAGCACTGGACAGGGGTTCAATCAGCCCCAGCATTTT. Residues: CASTGQGFNQPQHF.

The chain combines TRBV19 with TRBJ2-7; possible D gene TRBD2, 6 bases. Germline CDR1 is LNHDA and CDR2 is SQIVND (reference sequence). V was shortened by 8 bases and J by 4 bases, with 18 bases between the two germline ends. The CDR3 sequence is 14 residues long. In nucleotides, the CDR3 is TGTGCCAGTGCCCCCCGGGCGGGGCTGTACGAGCAGTACTTC. Its translation is CASAPRAGLYEQYF.

The chain employs TRBV5-1 and TRBJ2-2, with 8 positions matching TRBD2. The V gene's germline CDR1 is SGHRS and CDR2 YFSETQ. This CDR3 spans 16 amino acids. Trimming took 7 bases from V and 6 from J; bases not matched to a gene: 14. DNA for the CDR3: TGCGCCAGCCGGGACACCCTGCGGGGGGCAGCCGGGGAGCTGTTTTTT. Its translation is CASRDTLRGAAGELFF.